The 18 T cell receptor beta chains below were found in one sample sequenced in a study of Tregs in tolerant kidney transplant recipients. Libraries were prepared by immunoSEQ multiplex PCR; TCRdb keeps only in-frame clonotypes and omits some of them. The sample contains around 61,000 clones, around 88% of which appear only once. The sample comprised CD4+ T cells from blood. Receptors were obtained from a human donor in good health.

The CDR3 DNA is TGTGCCAGCAGCCAAGTTTGGTCGGACTCTGGAAACACCATATATTTT. Its translation is CASSQVWSDSGNTIYF. The V gene is TRBV14, the J gene TRBJ1-3; D uncertain. Germline-derived CDR1 and CDR2 are SGHDN and FVKESK. The CDR3 contains 16 residues. V shed 1 base and J shed 0 bases, with 10 bases lying between them.

This clone was detected a few times. J is TRBJ2-5 and V is TRBV12-5; TRBD1 agrees at 8 bases. Germline V gene data show CDR1 as LGHNT and CDR2 as FRNRAP. The CDR3 length is 13 residues. V was pared by 5 bases and J by 1 base, with 0 bases of the junction left unmatched. Here the CDR3 reads CASGTGGQETQYF. In DNA, the CDR3 is TGTGCTAGTGGTACAGGGGGCCAAGAGACCCAGTACTTC.

This chain links TRBV2 with TRBJ1-5; tentative D call: TRBD1 (5 bases). Germline loops: CDR1 SNHLY, CDR2 FYNNEI. The CDR3 is 14 amino acids. The V end lost 7 bases, the J end lost 4 bases, and 14 bases lay between the germline ends. Here the CDR3 reads CASTPERGNQPQHF. For the CDR3, the DNA is TGTGCCAGCACCCCGGAGCGGGGGAATCAGCCCCAGCATTTT.

The chain carries TRBV6-1 and TRBJ2-2, with D perhaps matching TRBD1 (6 bases). Trimming cost V 4 bases and J 3 bases, with 15 bases left between them. Germline CDR1 MNHNS, CDR2 SASEGT. The CDR3 is 16 amino acids. The chain's CDR3 is CASSVVQGLHTGELFF. DNA for the CDR3: TGTGCCAGCAGTGTGGTTCAGGGGCTCCACACCGGGGAGCTGTTTTTT.

The chain employs TRBV30 and TRBJ1-1, with unresolved D. The V gene's germline CDR1 is GTSNPN and CDR2 SVGIG (reference sequence). The CDR3 is made up of 13 amino acids. The ends were cut back, 4 bases at V and 1 base at J, with 10 bases in the middle. The CDR3 DNA is TGTGCCTGGACCCAGGTTCAGAACACTGAAGCTTTCTTT. It is translated as CAWTQVQNTEAFF.

The rearrangement joins TRBV28 to TRBJ1-2; D is possibly TRBD1 (5 bases). Per the germline V gene, CDR1 is MDHEN and CDR2 is SYDVKM. The CDR3 has 14 amino acids. V dropped 3 bases and J dropped 4 bases, with 12 bases sitting between them. CDR3 DNA: TGTGCCAGCAGTTTTGGCCCCCAGGGCTATGGCTACACCTTC. This gives the protein CASSFGPQGYGYTF.

The chain recombines TRBV28 with TRBJ2-3; maybe TRBD1 (5 bases). This CDR3 is 12 amino acids long. The germline V gene encodes CDR1 MDHEN and CDR2 SYDVKM. V was shortened by 5 bases and J by 10 bases, with 13 bases between the two germline ends. Here the CDR3 reads CASSDSRFAQYF. The CDR3 DNA reads TGTGCCAGCAGTGACAGCCGATTCGCGCAGTATTTT.

V gene TRBV14 combines with J gene TRBJ2-5; 11 bases align to TRBD2. The germline CDR1 and CDR2 sequences are SGHDN and FVKESK. CDR3 length equals 17 residues. J was trimmed by 5 bases and V by 0 bases; bases with no gene match: 8. In DNA, the CDR3 is TGTGCCAGCAGCCAAGATTCCACTAGCGGGAGTAGCGAGACCCAGTACTTC. Amino acid sequence: CASSQDSTSGSSETQYF.

V gene TRBV2 combines with J gene TRBJ1-1; D is unresolved. Trimming left V 7 bases short and J 3 bases short, with 18 bases between. Germline assignment: CDR1 SNHLY and CDR2 FYNNEI. The CDR3 is made up of 15 amino acids. This chain's CDR3 is CASTTRWQSDTEAFF. Here the CDR3 DNA reads TGTGCCAGCACTACCAGGTGGCAGTCCGACACTGAAGCTTTCTTT. Based on the CDR3 plus reference TRBV2 and TRBJ1-1, the full variable domain is EPEVTQTPSHQVTQMGQEVILRCVPISNHLYFYWYRQILGQKVEFLVSFYNNEISEKSEIFDDQFSVERPDGSNFTLKIRSTKLEDSAMYFCASTTRWQSDTEAFFGQGTRLTVV.

The CDR3 protein is CSAGQGPDYGYTF. Written as DNA, the CDR3 is TGCAGCGCGGGCCAGGGGCCGGACTATGGCTACACCTTC. V is TRBV29-1 and J is TRBJ1-2; a weak D match, TRBD1 (6 bases). Germline assignment: CDR1 SQVTM and CDR2 ANQGSEA. V was pared by 7 bases and J by 3 bases, with 15 bases between. The CDR3 covers 13 residues.

The chain recombines TRBV2 with TRBJ2-2, with D possibly TRBD2 on 5 matching bases. The CDR3 extends over 15 amino acids. Trimming stripped 7 bases from V and 4 bases from J, with 16 bases between. Germline loops: CDR1 SNHLY, CDR2 FYNNEI. As DNA, the CDR3 is TGTGCCAGCACTGGACTCCGGTGGGGCACCGGGGAGCTGTTTTTT. Its translation: CASTGLRWGTGELFF.

This clone has a handful of counts. V is TRBV2 and J is TRBJ1-6; D perhaps matches TRBD1 (6 bases). From germline, CDR1 is SNHLY and CDR2 FYNNEI. The CDR3 is 15 residues long. The V end lost 3 bases, the J end lost 12 bases, and 18 bases lay between the germline ends. The CDR3 coding sequence is TGTGCCAGCAGTGATGGGTGGGCAGGGGCCCGACCCCTCCACTTT. Translated, it gives CASSDGWAGARPLHF.

In its sample, this clone was seen many times. The chain uses TRBV2 and TRBJ2-2; TRBD1 matches at 9 bases. CDR1 is SNHLY, CDR2 FYNNEI, per germline. The J segment lost 7 bases and the V segment lost 4 bases, leaving 7 bases of the junction unmatched. The CDR3 loop spans 15 amino acids. The CDR3 sequence: CASSGRDRVIGELFF. The CDR3, as DNA: TGTGCCAGCAGTGGTCGGGACAGGGTTATCGGGGAGCTGTTTTTT.

This clone was found a few times. The V gene is TRBV4-3, the J gene TRBJ1-2; tentative D call: TRBD1 (6 bases). This CDR3 is 16 amino acids long. Germline V lookup: CDR1 LGHNA, CDR2 YSLEER. V shed 4 bases and J shed 0 bases, with 15 bases lying between them. CDR3 in DNA: TGCGCCAGCAGCCCAGGACAGACGTTAGCTAACTATGGCTACACCTTC. Protein product: CASSPGQTLANYGYTF.

This clone was seen only a few times. The chain uses TRBV9 and TRBJ1-2; the match to TRBD1 covers 9 bases. CDR1 is SGDLS, CDR2 YYNGEE, per germline. The junction had 8 bases not matched to a gene; V was cut back by 4 bases and J by 1 base. CDR3 size: 16 residues. The CDR3 protein is CASSPTGQGHNYGYTF. The CDR3 DNA is TGTGCCAGCAGCCCGACGGGACAGGGCCATAACTATGGCTACACCTTC.

The chain links TRBV5-4 to TRBJ2-6; tentatively, D is TRBD2 (5 bases). From germline, CDR1 is SGHNT and CDR2 YYREEE (reference sequence). V lost 7 bases, J lost 0 bases, and 11 bases lay in between. This CDR3 has 15 amino acids. The CDR3 DNA is TGTGCCAGCGCCCCGGGGAACTCTGGGGCCAACGTCCTGACTTTC. This encodes CASAPGNSGANVLTF. The whole variable domain, remainder taken from reference TRBV5-4 and TRBJ2-6, is ETGVTQSPTHLIKTRGQQVTLRCSSQSGHNTVSWYQQALGQGPQFIFQYYREEENGRGNFPPRFSGLQFPNYSSELNVNALELDDSALYLCASAPGNSGANVLTFGAGSRLTVL.

The chain combines TRBV7-3 with TRBJ2-1; D unresolved. This CDR3 is 15 amino acids long. Trimming shortened V by 5 bases and J by 6 bases, and 17 bases separated the two germline ends. Germline loops: CDR1 SGHTA, CDR2 FQGTGA. CDR3 sequence: CASSAILLGINEQFF. The CDR3 DNA reads TGTGCCAGCAGCGCCATTTTATTGGGGATCAATGAGCAGTTCTTC.

The chain recombines TRBV30 with TRBJ1-1; D is ambiguous. The germline CDR1 and CDR2 sequences are GTSNPN and SVGIG (reference sequence). This CDR3 is 10 amino acids long. V was shortened by 2 bases and J by 10 bases, with 8 bases between the two germline ends. Here the CDR3 reads CAWSTYRAFF. The CDR3, as DNA: TGTGCCTGGAGTACTTATAGAGCTTTCTTT.